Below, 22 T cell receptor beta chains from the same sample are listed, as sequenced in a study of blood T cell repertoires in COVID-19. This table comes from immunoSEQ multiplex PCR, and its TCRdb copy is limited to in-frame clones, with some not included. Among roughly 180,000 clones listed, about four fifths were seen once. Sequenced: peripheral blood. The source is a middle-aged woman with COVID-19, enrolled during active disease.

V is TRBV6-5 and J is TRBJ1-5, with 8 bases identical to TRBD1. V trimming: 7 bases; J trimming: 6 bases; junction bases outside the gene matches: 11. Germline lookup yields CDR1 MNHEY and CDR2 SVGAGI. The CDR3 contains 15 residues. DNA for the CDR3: TGTGCCAGCAACCCAAAAGGACAGGGTAGTCAGCCCCAGCATTTT. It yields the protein CASNPKGQGSQPQHF.

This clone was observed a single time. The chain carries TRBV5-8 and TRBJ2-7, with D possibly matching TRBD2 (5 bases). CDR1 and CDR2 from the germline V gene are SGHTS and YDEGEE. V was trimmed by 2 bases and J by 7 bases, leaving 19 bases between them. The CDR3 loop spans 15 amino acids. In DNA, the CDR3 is TGTGCCAGCAGCTTTGTGGCTACAACCACGGGGGAGCAGTACTTC. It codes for CASSFVATTTGEQYF.

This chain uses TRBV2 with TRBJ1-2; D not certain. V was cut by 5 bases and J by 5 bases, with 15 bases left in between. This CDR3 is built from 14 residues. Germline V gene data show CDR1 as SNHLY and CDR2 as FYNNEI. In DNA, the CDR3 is TGTGCCAGCAGTCCGCACGGGCCGGGGTATGGCTACACCTTC. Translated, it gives CASSPHGPGYGYTF.

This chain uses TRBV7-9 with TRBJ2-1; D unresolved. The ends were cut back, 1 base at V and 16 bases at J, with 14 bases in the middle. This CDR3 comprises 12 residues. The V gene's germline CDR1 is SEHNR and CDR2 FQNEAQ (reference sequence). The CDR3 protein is CASSLVDAGGFF. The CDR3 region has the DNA TGTGCCAGCAGCTTAGTTGATGCTGGCGGATTCTTC.

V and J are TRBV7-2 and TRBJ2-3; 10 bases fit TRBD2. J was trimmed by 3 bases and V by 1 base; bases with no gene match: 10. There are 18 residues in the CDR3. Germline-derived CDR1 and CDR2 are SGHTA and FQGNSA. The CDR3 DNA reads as TGTGCCAGCAGCTTAGGACCCCGTTGGGGACTAGCGACAGATACGCAGTATTTT. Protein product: CASSLGPRWGLATDTQYF.

The DNA of the CDR3 is TGTGCCATCAGTGACGCCGGCGGGGGGGCCTCCAATGAGCAGTTCTTC. It translates to CAISDAGGGASNEQFF. The chain joins TRBV10-3 to TRBJ2-1; 9 positions agree with TRBD2. V was pared by 3 bases and J by 6 bases, with 9 bases of the junction left unmatched. The V gene's germline CDR1 is ENHRY and CDR2 SYGVKD. The CDR3 is made up of 16 amino acids.

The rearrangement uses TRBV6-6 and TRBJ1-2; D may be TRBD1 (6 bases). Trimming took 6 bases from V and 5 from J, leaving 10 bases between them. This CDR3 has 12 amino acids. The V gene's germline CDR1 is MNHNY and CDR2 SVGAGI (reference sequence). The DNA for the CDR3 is TGTGCCAGCAGCCCAACAGGGTATGGCTACACCTTC. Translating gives CASSPTGYGYTF.

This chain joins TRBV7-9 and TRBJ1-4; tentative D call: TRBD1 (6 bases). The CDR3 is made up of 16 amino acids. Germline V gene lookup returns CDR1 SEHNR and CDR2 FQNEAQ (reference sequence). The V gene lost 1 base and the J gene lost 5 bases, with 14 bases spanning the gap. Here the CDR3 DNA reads TGTGCCAGCAGCTTAGATGCGACAGGCCGAAATGAAAAACTGTTTTTT. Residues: CASSLDATGRNEKLFF.

The DNA of the CDR3 is TGTGCCACCAGAATGACAGCCACCGGGGAGCTGTTTTTT. It translates to CATRMTATGELFF. The chain recombines TRBV24-1 with TRBJ2-2, with D possibly being TRBD1 (5 bases). Germline-derived CDR1 and CDR2 are KGHDR and SFDVKD. The CDR3 runs 13 residues. V was shortened by 7 bases and J by 4 bases, with 9 bases between the two germline ends.

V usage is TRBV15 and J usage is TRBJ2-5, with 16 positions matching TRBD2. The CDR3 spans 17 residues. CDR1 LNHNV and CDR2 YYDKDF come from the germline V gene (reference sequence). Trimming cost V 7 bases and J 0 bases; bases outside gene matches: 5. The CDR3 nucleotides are TGTGCCACCAACTTGGGACTAGCGGGAGGGGACCAAGAGACCCAGTACTTC. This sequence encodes CATNLGLAGGDQETQYF.

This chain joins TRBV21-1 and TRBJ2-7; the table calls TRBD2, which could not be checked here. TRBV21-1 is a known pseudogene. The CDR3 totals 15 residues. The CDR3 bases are TGTGCCAGCAGCAAAGCGCTAGAAGCGACGTACGAGCAGTACGTC. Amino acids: CASSKALEATYEQYV.

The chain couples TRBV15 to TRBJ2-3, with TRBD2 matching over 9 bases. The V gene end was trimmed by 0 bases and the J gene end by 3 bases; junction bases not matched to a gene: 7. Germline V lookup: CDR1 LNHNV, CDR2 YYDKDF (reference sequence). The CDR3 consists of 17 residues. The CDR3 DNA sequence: TGTGCCACCAGCAGAGATCTCCCTAGCGGGGCAACAGATACGCAGTATTTT. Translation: CATSRDLPSGATDTQYF.

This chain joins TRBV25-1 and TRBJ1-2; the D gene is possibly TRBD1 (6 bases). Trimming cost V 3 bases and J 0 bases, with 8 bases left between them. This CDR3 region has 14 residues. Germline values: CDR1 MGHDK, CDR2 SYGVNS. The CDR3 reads CASSDWDTNYGYTF. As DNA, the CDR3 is TGTGCCAGCAGTGATTGGGACACTAACTATGGCTACACCTTC.

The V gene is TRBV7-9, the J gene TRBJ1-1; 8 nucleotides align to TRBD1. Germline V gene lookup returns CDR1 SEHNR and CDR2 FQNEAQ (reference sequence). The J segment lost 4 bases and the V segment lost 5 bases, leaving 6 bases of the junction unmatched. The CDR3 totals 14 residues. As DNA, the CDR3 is TGTGCCAGCAGCCGTGGACAGGGTACCACTGAAGCTTTCTTT. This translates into CASSRGQGTTEAFF. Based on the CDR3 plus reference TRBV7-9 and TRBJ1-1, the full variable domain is DTGVSQNPRHKITKRGQNVTFRCDPISEHNRLYWYRQTLGQGPEFLTYFQNEAQLEKSRLLSDRFSAERPKGSFSTLEIQRTEQGDSAMYLCASSRGQGTTEAFFGQGTRLTVV.

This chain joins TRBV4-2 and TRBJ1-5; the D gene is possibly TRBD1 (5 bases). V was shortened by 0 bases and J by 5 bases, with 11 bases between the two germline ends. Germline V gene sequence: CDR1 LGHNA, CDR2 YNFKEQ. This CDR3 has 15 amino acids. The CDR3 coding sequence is TGTGCCAGCAGCCAAGAAGGGACGGGGGATCAGCCCCAGCATTTT. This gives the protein CASSQEGTGDQPQHF.

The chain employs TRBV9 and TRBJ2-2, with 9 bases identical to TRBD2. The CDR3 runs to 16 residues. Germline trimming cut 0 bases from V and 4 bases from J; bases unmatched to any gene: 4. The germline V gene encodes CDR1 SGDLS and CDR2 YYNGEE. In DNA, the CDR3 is TGTGCCAGCAGCGTAGGCGGGGGGGCGGCCACCGGGGAGCTGTTTTTT. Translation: CASSVGGGAATGELFF.

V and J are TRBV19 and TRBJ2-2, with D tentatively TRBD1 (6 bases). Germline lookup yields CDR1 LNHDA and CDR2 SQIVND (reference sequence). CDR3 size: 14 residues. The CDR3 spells CGTTLGGVTGELFF. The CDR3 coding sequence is TGTGGCACAACCTTAGGGGGAGTGACCGGGGAGCTGTTTTTT.

The CDR3 DNA follows: TGTGCCATCAGTGAGTCTTCTAGAGGCGAGCAGTTCTTC. Amino acids: CAISESSRGEQFF. The V gene is TRBV10-3, the J gene TRBJ2-1; D is unclear. With 0 bases removed from V and 10 bases from J, the gap between germline ends came to 10 bases. The germline V gene has CDR1 ENHRY and CDR2 SYGVKD. The length of the CDR3 is 13 residues.

In DNA, the CDR3 is TGTGCCAGCAGCGCGCGACAGGGGGAGACCCAGTACTTC. Amino acids: CASSARQGETQYF. The chain joins TRBV5-6 to TRBJ2-5; the match to TRBD1 covers 8 bases. With 4 bases clipped from V and 5 bases from J, the junction kept 4 bases outside the gene matches. Germline loops: CDR1 SGHDT, CDR2 YYEEEE. This CDR3 spans 13 amino acids.

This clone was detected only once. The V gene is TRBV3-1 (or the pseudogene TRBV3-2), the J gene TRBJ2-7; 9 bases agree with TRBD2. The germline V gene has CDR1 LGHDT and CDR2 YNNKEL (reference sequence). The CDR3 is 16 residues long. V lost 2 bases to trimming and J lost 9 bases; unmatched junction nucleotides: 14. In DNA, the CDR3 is TGTGCCAGCAGCCAACCCAAACTAGCGGGTCTGGAGGGGCAGTACTTC. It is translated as CASSQPKLAGLEGQYF.

CDR3 in amino acids: CASSFPGSYGYTF. DNA of the CDR3: TGTGCCAGCAGTTTCCCCGGGAGCTATGGCTACACCTTC. The chain employs TRBV28 and TRBJ1-2; D gene unclear. V shed 3 bases and J shed 4 bases, with 9 bases lying between them. Germline V lookup: CDR1 MDHEN, CDR2 SYDVKM. This CDR3 comprises 13 residues.

The CDR3 DNA follows: TGTGCCAGCAGCCTGCCCGGGGCTGAAGCTTTCTTT. Amino acid sequence: CASSLPGAEAFF. V and J are TRBV5-6 and TRBJ1-1; D ambiguous. CDR3 length equals 12 residues. V was cut by 4 bases and J by 6 bases, with 10 bases left in between. Germline V gene sequence: CDR1 SGHDT, CDR2 YYEEEE. Looking up the rest from reference TRBV5-6 and TRBJ1-1 gives the full variable domain: DAGVTQSPTHLIKTRGQQVTLRCSPKSGHDTVSWYQQALGQGPQFIFQYYEEEERQRGNFPDRFSGHQFPNYSSELNVNALLLGDSALYLCASSLPGAEAFFGQGTRLTVV.